A selection of T cell receptor beta chains follows, all from one sample in a study of monozygotic twins with inflammatory bowel disease. TCRdb reworked the 5' RACE reads into one entry per CDR3 protein, no DNA. The data include a few hundred thousand distinct CDR3 sequences; the top ten clones carry around 2.6%. Input material: blood. These receptors originate from a human donor with ulcerative colitis or Crohn's disease, or a healthy co-twin of an affected twin (not recorded which). Both conserved end residues are part of each CDR3.

j_call	v_call	cdr3_aa
TRBJ1-1	TRBV7-2	CASSSSGGYFEAFF
TRBJ1-4	TRBV19	CASSIGTGTGDEKLFF
TRBJ2-4	TRBV20-1	CSAIGHPRDQNIQYF
TRBJ2-7	TRBV12-3/TRBV12-4	CASSPRTFGSYEQYF
TRBJ2-1	TRBV5-1	CASSLENAGGSYNEQFF
TRBJ2-3	TRBV5-4	CASSSPGQNTDTQYF
TRBJ2-3	TRBV6-2/TRBV6-3	CASRSGGSTDTQYF
TRBJ1-1	TRBV27	CASRSRQGAFIFAEAFF
TRBJ1-1	TRBV20-1	CSAQPRDQRKPPTEAFF
TRBJ2-7	TRBV20-1	CSAIDPTPTREQYF
TRBJ1-4	TRBV4-3	CASSQDFQGYEKLFF
TRBJ2-3	TRBV20-1	CGARPSVSTDTQYF
TRBJ2-7	TRBV9	CASSAEQGMNEQYF
TRBJ2-1	TRBV13	CASSPTSGGLHNEQFF
TRBJ2-3	TRBV12-3/TRBV12-4	CASRPTGGSTDTQYF
TRBJ1-2	TRBV6-1	CASRQTGGFYGYTF
TRBJ2-7	TRBV5-6	CASSLESLTYYEQYF
TRBJ1-5	TRBV12-3/TRBV12-4	CASSSGQGVSQPQHF
TRBJ1-1	TRBV7-2	CASSLVGVAEAFF
TRBJ2-7	TRBV5-1	CASSLEGGFSSYEQYF
TRBJ1-2	TRBV12-3/TRBV12-4	CASSRSLNYGYTF
TRBJ2-1	TRBV11-2	CASSYTGTSYNEQFF
TRBJ1-1	TRBV9	CASSGITGRTEAFF
TRBJ2-1	TRBV5-6	CASRLASGGHLNNEQFF
TRBJ2-1	TRBV24-1	CATSDLPGTSGGIYNEQFF
TRBJ2-7	TRBV7-6	CASSFAGTTNLASSEQYF
TRBJ2-3	TRBV20-1	CSARDSLPTSGTTDTQYF
TRBJ1-5	TRBV5-1	CASSLWGSTNQPQHF
TRBJ2-2	TRBV6-2/TRBV6-3	CASSYGLAGNTGELFF
TRBJ2-2	TRBV29-1	CSFNRGANTGELFF
TRBJ1-2	TRBV9	CASSPSPDRDGYTF
TRBJ1-1	TRBV7-3	CASSLIPRGRFGNTEAFF
TRBJ1-4	TRBV18	CASSPPGGRASNEKLFF
TRBJ2-7	TRBV4-3	CASSQDLRYGSYEQYF
TRBJ2-7	TRBV5-6	CASRGTNSYEQYF
TRBJ1-3	TRBV4-3	CASSQEVRTAGNTIYF
TRBJ1-1	TRBV5-1	CASSWMAYSEAFF
TRBJ1-1	TRBV20-1	CSATVPGTEAFF
TRBJ2-7	TRBV6-2/TRBV6-3	CASSLGGVSTYEQYF
TRBJ2-1	TRBV5-4	CASSLKGGNEQFF
TRBJ2-3	TRBV4-3	CASSQWTGGPLDTQYF
TRBJ2-5	TRBV7-9	CASGWTEETQYF
TRBJ1-5	TRBV6-5	CASSSQGAGAMRPQHF
TRBJ1-6	TRBV5-5	CASNLLLGGDSPLHF
TRBJ2-3	TRBV25-1	CASSDIRRTDTQYF
TRBJ2-7	TRBV12-3/TRBV12-4	CASSGGLLGEQYF
TRBJ2-1	TRBV10-3	CAIRANNRDRAYNEQFF
TRBJ2-1	TRBV7-2	CASSMQRAGVVNEQFF
TRBJ2-2	TRBV5-1	CASSPTSRGNTGELFF
TRBJ2-5	TRBV5-1	CASSADQETQYF
TRBJ2-3	TRBV20-1	CSARQPGRSTDTQYF
TRBJ2-7	TRBV6-2/TRBV6-3	CASSQDSTLSYEQYF
TRBJ2-5	TRBV6-2/TRBV6-3	CASTDRMVETQYF
TRBJ2-4	TRBV9	CASSGEGLGKNIQYF
TRBJ1-1	TRBV20-1	CSAPGGQGRNTEAFF